This T cell receptor (beta chain) is drawn from a study of T cells in Graves' hyperthyroidism and ophthalmopathy. It was RNA transcripts that yielded the amplified TCR beta CDR3 regions. First-round RT-PCR with HTBI primers amplified the TCR CDR3 region. TCRdb independently ran MiXCR on the multiplex PCR reads; one entry per CDR3 protein. In the table there are around 700,000 distinct CDR3 sequences, roughly a third of which are singletons. Unmatched junction bases numbered 7, after V lost 4 bases and J lost 4 bases. The CDR3 runs 15 residues. Germline CDR1 and CDR2: LNHDA and SQIVND (reference sequence).

J is TRBJ1-2 and V is TRBV19; 9 positions match TRBD1. Material for sequencing was blood. The TCR originated in a woman in her thirties or forties with Graves' hyperthyroidism. The CDR3: CASSRTGDQPYGYTF. The CDR3 DNA reads as TGTGCCAGTAGTAGGACAGGGGATCAACCCTATGGCTACACCTTC.